This TCR beta chain was found in a study of blood T cell repertoires in COVID-19. The study assigned cohorts using participant-reported clinical history. Germline V gene data show CDR1 as GTSNPN and CDR2 as SVGIG (reference sequence). The CDR3 loop spans 10 amino acids. Between the trimmed V and J ends, which lost 3 bases and 8 bases, there was a span of 7 bases. Assay used: immunoSEQ multiplex PCR; TCRdb lists only in-frame clones, some missing. The table includes about 250,000 clones, 80% to 90% detected once. This chain uses TRBV30 with TRBJ1-2; D uncertain. Sequenced sample: PBMCs or T cells enriched from blood (not recorded which). The TCR sequence derives from a woman younger than 30 who had recovered from COVID-19. DNA of the CDR3: TGTGCCTGGAGAAGAGAAGGCTACACCTTC. As protein: CAWRREGYTF.